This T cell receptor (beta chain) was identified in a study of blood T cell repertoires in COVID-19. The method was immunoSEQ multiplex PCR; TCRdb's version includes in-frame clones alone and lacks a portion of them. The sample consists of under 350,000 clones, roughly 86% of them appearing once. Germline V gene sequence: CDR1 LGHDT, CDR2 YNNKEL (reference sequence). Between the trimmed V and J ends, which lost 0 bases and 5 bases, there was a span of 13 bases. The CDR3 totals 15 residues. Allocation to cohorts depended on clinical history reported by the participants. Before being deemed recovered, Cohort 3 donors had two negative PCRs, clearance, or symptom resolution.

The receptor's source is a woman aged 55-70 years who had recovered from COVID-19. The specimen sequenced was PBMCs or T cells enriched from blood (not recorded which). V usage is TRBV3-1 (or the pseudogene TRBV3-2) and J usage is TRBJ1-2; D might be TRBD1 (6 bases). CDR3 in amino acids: CASSQDHRVRYGYTF. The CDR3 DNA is TGTGCCAGCAGCCAAGATCACAGGGTTCGGTATGGCTACACCTTC.